The following is a TCR beta chain sequence with its context. Its antigen remains unidentified. MiXCR was run by TCRdb on the reads, yielding one entry per CDR3 protein. The table shows approximately 500,000 distinct CDR3 sequences, with roughly 10% occurring only once. CDR1 is SGDLS and CDR2 is YYNGEE in the germline V gene. Trimming removed 0 bases from V and 0 bases from J, with 10 bases in between. The CDR3 covers 16 residues. The source of the sample is a study of T cell repertoires in cytomegalovirus infection. Study as a whole: A matching HLA type, together with CMV infection, was signaled by public TCR beta signatures. Study-wide points: Identification of carriers of CMV plus the relevant HLA was performed using cumulative public TCR beta family frequency. In two of eight donors, the top clonotype was HLA-C-restricted CMV-specific.

Sequencing was done on a sample of PBMCs. The sequence derives from a human donor in good health (CMV status not recorded). Some clones in this sample may be carry-over from other donors' samples. The V and J genes are TRBV9 and TRBJ2-1; TRBD2 is a possible D gene (5 bases). The CDR3 sequence is CASSVERVSSYNEQFF. The CDR3 coding sequence is TGTGCCAGCAGCGTAGAGAGGGTAAGCTCCTACAATGAGCAGTTCTTC.